This T cell receptor beta chain emerged from a study of blood T cell repertoires in COVID-19. Per germline, CDR1 SGHRS and CDR2 YFSETQ. Trimming cost V 4 bases and J 2 bases; bases outside gene matches: 6. The CDR3 covers 15 residues. Using immunoSEQ multiplex PCR, the repertoire was profiled, and TCRdb retains in-frame clones only, with some absent. Of more than 70,000 clones detected, 88% appear once; the ten largest clones hold 4.5% to 7%. The receptor was derived from a man aged 45-65 years with active COVID-19. The chain couples TRBV5-1 to TRBJ2-1, with TRBD2 identical over 7 bases. The source material was peripheral blood. CDR3: CASSPREGAYNEQFF. For the CDR3, the DNA is TGCGCCAGCAGCCCCAGGGAGGGTGCCTACAATGAGCAGTTCTTC.